The text below deals with one T cell receptor (beta chain). The CDR3 has 11 amino acids. The V end was cut by 5 bases, the J end by 7 bases, with 12 bases between. Germline V CDR1 and CDR2: SQVTM, ANQGSEA. Participants, roughly 18 to 89 years old, spanned 24 US areas. Repertoires were generated with immunoSEQ multiplex PCR, while TCRdb's copy carries only in-frame clones and drops some. This sample carries about 210,000 clones, around 81% of them seen once, and the ten largest clones take just under 9%. This sample was included in a study of blood T cell repertoires in COVID-19. Study-wide context: T cells, B-cell-depleted T cells, or PBMCs supplied cDNA or gDNA.

Specimen: PBMCs or T cells enriched from blood (not recorded which). The clonotype was recovered from a woman between 50 and 59 years old with acute COVID-19. The chain uses TRBV29-1 and TRBJ2-7; D might be TRBD2 (6 bases). The CDR3 DNA sequence: TGCAGCGTTAAGGGGACTGAGGAGCAGTACTTC. This gives the protein CSVKGTEEQYF.